This TCR beta chain is from a study of T cell responses to AZD1222 COVID-19 vaccine. Some clones are missing from TCRdb's copy, which holds only in-frame ones; the method was immunoSEQ multiplex PCR. The table lists 140,000 to 150,000 clones, 82% of them singletons, with over 4% in the top ten. The V gene's germline CDR1 is LGHNT and CDR2 FRNRAP. The CDR3 runs to 14 residues. V gave up 6 bases and J gave up 0 bases; unmatched junction bases: 4. Concerning this clone: Antigen specificity is unknown.

The study's findings and limits: The study found Spike-specific TCR breadth and depth rose after two AZD1222 doses. No repertoire was sampled before or during the peak T cell response, only after it. The sample set comprised mostly white British donors with more females, and clonal diversity was possibly underestimated. Spike was spanned by vaccine-associated CD4 TCRs, which were dominant at 160-218 and 743-854.

This receptor was obtained from an adult in good health. V usage is TRBV12-5 and J usage is TRBJ1-2, with 7 bases identical to TRBD1. The sequenced sample was peripheral blood, obtained on day 0 of MenACWY control vaccination. The CDR3 region is CASGPGTANYGYTF. CDR3 sequence (DNA): TGTGCTAGTGGACCGGGGACAGCTAACTATGGCTACACCTTC.